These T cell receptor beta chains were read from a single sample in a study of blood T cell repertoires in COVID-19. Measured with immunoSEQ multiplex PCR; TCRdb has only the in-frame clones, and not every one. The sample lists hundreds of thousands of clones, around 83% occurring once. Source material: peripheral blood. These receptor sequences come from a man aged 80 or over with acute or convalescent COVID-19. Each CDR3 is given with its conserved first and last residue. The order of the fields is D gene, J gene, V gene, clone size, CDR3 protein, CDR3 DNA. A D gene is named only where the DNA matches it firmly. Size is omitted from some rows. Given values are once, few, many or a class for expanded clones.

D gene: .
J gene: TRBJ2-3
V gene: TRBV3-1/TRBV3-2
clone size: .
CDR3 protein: CASSQGPSTDTQYF
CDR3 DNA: TGTGCCAGCAGCCAAGGGCCCAGCACAGATACGCAGTATTTT

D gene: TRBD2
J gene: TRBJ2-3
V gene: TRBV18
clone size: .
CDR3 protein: CASSPGASGRTDTQYF
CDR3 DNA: TGTGCCAGCTCACCAGGAGCTAGCGGGAGGACAGATACGCAGTATTTT

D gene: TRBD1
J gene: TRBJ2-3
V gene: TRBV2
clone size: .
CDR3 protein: CASRDRRTDTQYF
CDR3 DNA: TGTGCCAGCCGGGACAGACGCACAGATACGCAGTATTTT

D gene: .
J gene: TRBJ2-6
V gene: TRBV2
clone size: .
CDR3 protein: CASSGTTGANVLTF
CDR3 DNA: TGTGCCAGCAGTGGAACAACTGGGGCCAACGTCCTGACTTTC

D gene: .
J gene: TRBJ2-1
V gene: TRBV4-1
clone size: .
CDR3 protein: CASSQASGLNNEQFF
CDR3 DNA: TGCGCCAGCAGCCAAGCGTCCGGACTAAACAATGAGCAGTTCTTC

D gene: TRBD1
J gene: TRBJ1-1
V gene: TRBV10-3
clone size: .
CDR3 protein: CAITPTPGQGKVNTEAFF
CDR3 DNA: TGTGCCATCACCCCGACACCGGGACAGGGAAAGGTTAACACTGAAGCTTTCTTT

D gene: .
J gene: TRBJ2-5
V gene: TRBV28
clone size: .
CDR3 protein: CASSLQGGPETQYF
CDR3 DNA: TGTGCCAGCAGTTTGCAGGGTGGTCCGGAGACCCAGTACTTC

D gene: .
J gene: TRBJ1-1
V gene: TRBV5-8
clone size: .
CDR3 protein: CASSFGQVGTEAFF
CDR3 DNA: TGTGCCAGCAGCTTCGGCCAGGTTGGCACTGAAGCTTTCTTT

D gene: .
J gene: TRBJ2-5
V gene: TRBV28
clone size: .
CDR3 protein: CASSSRRVQETQYF
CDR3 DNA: TGTGCCAGCAGTTCCCGCAGGGTACAGGAGACCCAGTACTTC

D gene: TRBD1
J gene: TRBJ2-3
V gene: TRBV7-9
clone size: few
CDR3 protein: CASSLWGQSTDTQYF
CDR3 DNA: TGTGCCAGCAGCTTATGGGGACAGAGCACAGATACGCAGTATTTT

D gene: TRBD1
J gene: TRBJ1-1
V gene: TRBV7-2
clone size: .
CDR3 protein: CASSLGGTGSTEAFF
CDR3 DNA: TGTGCCAGCAGCTTAGGAGGGACAGGGAGCACTGAAGCTTTCTTT

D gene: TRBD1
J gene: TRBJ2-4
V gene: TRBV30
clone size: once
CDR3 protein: CAWSVRGHRGRNIQYF
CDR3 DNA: TGTGCCTGGAGTGTCCGGGGGCACAGGGGGAGAAACATTCAGTACTTC

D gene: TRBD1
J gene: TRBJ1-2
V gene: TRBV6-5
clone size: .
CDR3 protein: CASSYSTATGDGYTF
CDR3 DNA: TGTGCCAGCAGTTACTCAACCGCGACAGGGGACGGCTACACCTTC

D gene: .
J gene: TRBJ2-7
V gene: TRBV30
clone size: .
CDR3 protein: CAWSPPRLVVGEQYF
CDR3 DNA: TGTGCCTGGAGTCCCCCTAGACTAGTAGTAGGCGAGCAGTACTTC

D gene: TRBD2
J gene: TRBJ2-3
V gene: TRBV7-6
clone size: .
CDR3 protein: CASSGQLAGVTDTQYF
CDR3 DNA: TGTGCCAGCAGCGGACAACTAGCGGGAGTAACCGATACGCAGTATTTT

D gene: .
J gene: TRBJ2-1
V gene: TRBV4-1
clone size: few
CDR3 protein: CASSQEITGAYNEQFF
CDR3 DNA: TGCGCCAGCAGCCAAGAGATCACGGGGGCCTACAATGAGCAGTTCTTC

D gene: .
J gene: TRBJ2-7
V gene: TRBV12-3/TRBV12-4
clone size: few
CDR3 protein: CASSQSVRSEQYF
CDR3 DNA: TGTGCCAGCAGCCAGTCCGTACGGAGCGAGCAGTACTTC

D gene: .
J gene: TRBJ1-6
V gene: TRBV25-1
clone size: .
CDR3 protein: CASRESFGSYNSPLHF
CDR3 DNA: TGTGCCAGTCGGGAGTCCTTTGGCTCCTATAATTCACCCCTCCACTTT

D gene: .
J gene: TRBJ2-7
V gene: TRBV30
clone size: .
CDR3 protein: CACSRQEPYEQYF
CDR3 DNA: TGTGCCTGCAGCCGACAGGAACCCTACGAGCAGTACTTC

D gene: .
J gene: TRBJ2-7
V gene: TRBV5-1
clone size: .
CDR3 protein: CASSLQGAVYEQYF
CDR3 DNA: TGCGCCAGCAGCTTACAGGGCGCGGTCTACGAGCAGTACTTC

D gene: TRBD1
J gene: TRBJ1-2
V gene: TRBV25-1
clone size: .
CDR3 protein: CASSTGTGNGYTF
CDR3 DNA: TGTGCCAGCAGTACCGGGACAGGGAATGGCTACACCTTC

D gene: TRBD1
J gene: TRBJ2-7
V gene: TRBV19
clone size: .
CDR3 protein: CASSLFATDRGTYEQYF
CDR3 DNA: TGTGCCAGTAGTTTGTTCGCGACGGACAGGGGCACCTACGAGCAGTACTTC

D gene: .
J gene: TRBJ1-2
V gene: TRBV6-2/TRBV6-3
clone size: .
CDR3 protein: CASSPGGKDNYGYTF
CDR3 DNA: TGTGCCAGCAGCCCCGGAGGGAAGGATAACTATGGCTACACCTTC

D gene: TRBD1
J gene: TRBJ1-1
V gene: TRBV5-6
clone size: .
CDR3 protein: CASSLPSTGLNTEAFF
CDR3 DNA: TGTGCCAGCAGCTTGCCCTCGACAGGGTTAAACACTGAAGCTTTCTTT

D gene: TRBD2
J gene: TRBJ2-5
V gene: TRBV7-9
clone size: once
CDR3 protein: CASSPRGLAGFRETQYF
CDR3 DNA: TGTGCCAGCAGCCCCAGAGGGCTAGCGGGGTTTCGAGAGACCCAGTACTTC

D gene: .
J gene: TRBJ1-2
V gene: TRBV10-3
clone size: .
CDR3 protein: CAIRQGSGGYTF
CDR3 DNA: TGTGCCATCAGGCAGGGGAGTGGCGGCTACACCTTC

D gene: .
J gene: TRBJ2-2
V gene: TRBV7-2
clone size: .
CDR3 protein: CASSLNTGELFF
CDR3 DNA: TGTGCCAGCAGCCTTAACACCGGGGAGCTGTTTTTT

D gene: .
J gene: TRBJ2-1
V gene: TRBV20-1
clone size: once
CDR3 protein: CSASQYNEQFF
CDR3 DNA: TGCAGTGCTAGCCAGTACAATGAGCAGTTCTTC

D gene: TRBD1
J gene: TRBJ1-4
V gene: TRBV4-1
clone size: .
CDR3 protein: CASSQNRGQVTNEKLFF
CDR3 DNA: TGCGCCAGCAGCCAAAACAGGGGGCAGGTAACTAATGAAAAACTGTTTTTT

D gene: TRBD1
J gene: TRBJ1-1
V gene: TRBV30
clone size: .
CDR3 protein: CAVSGRQGSYTEAFF
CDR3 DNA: TGTGCCGTCTCGGGGCGACAGGGGTCTTACACTGAAGCTTTCTTT

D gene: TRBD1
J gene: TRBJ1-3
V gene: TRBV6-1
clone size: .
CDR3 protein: CASSEVGTGGASGNTIYF
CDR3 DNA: TGTGCCAGCAGTGAAGTGGGGACAGGGGGAGCCTCTGGAAACACCATATATTTT

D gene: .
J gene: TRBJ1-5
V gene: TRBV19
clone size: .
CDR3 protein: CASSIGNSPNQPQHF
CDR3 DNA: TGTGCCAGTAGTATAGGTAACAGCCCCAATCAGCCCCAGCATTTT

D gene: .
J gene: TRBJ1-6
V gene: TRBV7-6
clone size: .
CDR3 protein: CASSPRSSYNSPLHF
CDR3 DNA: TGTGCCAGCAGCCCCCGGAGCTCCTATAATTCACCCCTCCACTTT

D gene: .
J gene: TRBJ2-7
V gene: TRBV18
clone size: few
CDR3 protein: CASSPSGRVGSYEQYF
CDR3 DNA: TGTGCCAGCTCACCGTCCGGCAGGGTTGGGTCCTACGAGCAGTACTTC

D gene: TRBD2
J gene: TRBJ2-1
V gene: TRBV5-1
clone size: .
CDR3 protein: CASSLVGTSGGWNEQFF
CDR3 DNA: TGCGCCAGCAGCTTGGTTGGGACTAGCGGGGGGTGGAATGAGCAGTTCTTC

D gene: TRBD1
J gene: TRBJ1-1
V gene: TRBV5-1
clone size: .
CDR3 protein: CASSGGGGGDTEAFF
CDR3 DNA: TGCGCCAGCAGCGGAGGAGGGGGCGGAGACACTGAAGCTTTCTTT

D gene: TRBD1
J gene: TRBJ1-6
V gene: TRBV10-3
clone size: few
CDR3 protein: CAVSKGTGDSPLHF
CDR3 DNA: TGTGCCGTTAGTAAGGGGACAGGGGATTCACCCCTCCACTTT

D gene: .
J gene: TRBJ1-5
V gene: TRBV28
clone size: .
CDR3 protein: CASSLAGGGNQPQHF
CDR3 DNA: TGTGCCAGCAGTTTAGCGGGGGGAGGCAATCAGCCCCAGCATTTT

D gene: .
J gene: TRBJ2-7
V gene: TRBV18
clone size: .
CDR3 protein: CASSPGTLSSYEQYF
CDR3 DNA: TGTGCCAGCTCACCCGGGACTTTAAGCTCCTACGAGCAGTACTTC

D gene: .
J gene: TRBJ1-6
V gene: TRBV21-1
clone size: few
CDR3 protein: CASRCYPARGSYNSPLHF
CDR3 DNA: TGTGCCAGCAGATGTTATCCGGCGAGAGGATCCTATAATTCACCCCTCCACTTT

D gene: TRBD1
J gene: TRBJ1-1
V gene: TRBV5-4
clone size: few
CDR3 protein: CASSSTGVNTEAFF
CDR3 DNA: TGTGCCAGCAGCTCCACAGGGGTGAACACTGAAGCTTTCTTT

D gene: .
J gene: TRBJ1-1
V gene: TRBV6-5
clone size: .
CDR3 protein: CASRAGVSNTEAFF
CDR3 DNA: TGTGCCAGCAGGGCAGGGGTCTCGAACACTGAAGCTTTCTTT

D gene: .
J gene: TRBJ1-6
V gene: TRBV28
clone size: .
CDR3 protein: CASSVNGYNSPLHF
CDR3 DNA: TGTGCCAGCAGCGTCAACGGGTATAATTCACCCCTCCACTTT

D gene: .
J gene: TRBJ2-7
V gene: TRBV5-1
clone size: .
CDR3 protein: CASSYGQHYEQYF
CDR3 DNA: TGCGCCAGCAGCTACGGACAGCACTACGAGCAGTACTTC

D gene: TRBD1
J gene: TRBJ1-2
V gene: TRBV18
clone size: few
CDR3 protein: CASSPNRQGASEGYTF
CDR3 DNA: TGTGCCAGCTCACCAAACCGACAGGGGGCCTCGGAAGGCTACACCTTC

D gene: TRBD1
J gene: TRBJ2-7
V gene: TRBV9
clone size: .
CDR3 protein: CASSVSSRPTGGDFDEQYF
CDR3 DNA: TGTGCCAGCAGCGTCAGTAGCCGTCCGACAGGGGGCGATTTTGACGAGCAGTACTTC

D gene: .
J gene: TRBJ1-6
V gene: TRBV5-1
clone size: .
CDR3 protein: CASSLEAGVNSPLHF
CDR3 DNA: TGCGCCAGCAGCTTGGAGGCAGGGGTAAACTCACCCCTCCACTTT

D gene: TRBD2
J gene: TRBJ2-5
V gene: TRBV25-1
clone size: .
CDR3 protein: CASSGLTSTVETQYF
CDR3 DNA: TGTGCCAGCAGTGGGTTGACTAGCACGGTAGAGACCCAGTACTTC

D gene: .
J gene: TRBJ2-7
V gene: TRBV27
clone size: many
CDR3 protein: CASSSGGGMYEQYF
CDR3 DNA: TGTGCCAGCAGCTCCGGAGGGGGCATGTACGAGCAGTACTTC

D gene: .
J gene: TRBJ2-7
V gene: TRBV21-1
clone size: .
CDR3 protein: CASSKKDRDGIYEQYF
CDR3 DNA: TGTGCCAGCAGCAAAAAAGACAGGGACGGCATCTACGAGCAGTACTTC

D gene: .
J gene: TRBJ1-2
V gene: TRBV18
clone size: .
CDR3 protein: CASSPEWGDYGYTF
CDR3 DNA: TGTGCCAGCTCACCAGAGTGGGGAGACTATGGCTACACCTTC

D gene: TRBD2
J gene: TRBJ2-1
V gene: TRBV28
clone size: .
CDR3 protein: CASSLDLSGSGEQFF
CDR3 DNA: TGTGCCAGCAGTCTTGACCTGAGCGGGAGTGGGGAGCAGTTCTTC

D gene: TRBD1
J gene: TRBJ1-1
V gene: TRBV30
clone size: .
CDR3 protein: CAWSEGARDTGAFF
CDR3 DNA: TGTGCCTGGAGTGAGGGGGCTCGTGACACTGGAGCTTTCTTT